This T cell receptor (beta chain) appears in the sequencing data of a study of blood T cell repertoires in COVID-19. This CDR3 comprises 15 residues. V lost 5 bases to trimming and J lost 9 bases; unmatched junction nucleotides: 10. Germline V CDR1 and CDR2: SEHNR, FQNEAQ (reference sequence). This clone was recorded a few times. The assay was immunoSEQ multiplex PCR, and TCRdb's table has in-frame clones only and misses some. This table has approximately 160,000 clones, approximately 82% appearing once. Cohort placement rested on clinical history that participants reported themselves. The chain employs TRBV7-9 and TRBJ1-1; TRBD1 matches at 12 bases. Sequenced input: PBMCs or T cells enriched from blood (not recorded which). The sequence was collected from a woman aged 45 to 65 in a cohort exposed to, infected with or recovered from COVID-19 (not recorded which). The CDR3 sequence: CASSLKGQGATKAFF. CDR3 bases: TGTGCCAGCAGCCTCAAGGGACAGGGGGCGACGAAAGCTTTCTTT.